This T cell receptor beta chain was identified in a study of blood T cell repertoires in COVID-19. Study in general: T cells, B-cell-depleted T cells, or PBMCs provided the cDNA or gDNA that served as material.

Unmatched junction bases numbered 4, after V lost 1 base and J lost 8 bases. CDR1 SGHAT and CDR2 FQNNGV come from the germline V gene. The CDR3 is 13 amino acids. This table comes from immunoSEQ multiplex PCR, and its TCRdb copy is limited to in-frame clones, with some not included. The sample lists about 270,000 clones, approximately 90% occurring once. The age range of participants was about 18 to 95 years, with residence in about two dozen US areas. The origin of this receptor is a woman between 25 and 40 years old with acute COVID-19. The sequenced sample consisted of PBMCs or T cells enriched from blood (not recorded which). The chain combines TRBV11-2 with TRBJ1-1; 7 bases fit TRBD1. The CDR3 protein is CASSLAQGSEAFF. In DNA, the CDR3 is TGTGCCAGCAGCTTAGCACAGGGGTCAGAAGCTTTCTTT.